This TCR beta chain derives from a study of T cells in Graves' hyperthyroidism and ophthalmopathy. Study conclusions and caveats: Most thyroid-expanded clonotypes above 0.001 were also found in blood. Stable hyperthyroidism was told apart from ophthalmopathy by a model built on 13 V-J features. Ophthalmopathy prediction by the model preceded onset by a median about 6.8 months.

RNA transcripts were the template for amplifying TCR beta CDR3 regions. TCR CDR3 underwent first-round RT-PCR with the HTBI primer set. TCRdb re-derived calls from the multiplex PCR reads in MiXCR, one entry per CDR3 protein. The sample yields around 700,000 distinct CDR3 sequences, 18% seen once. Between the trimmed V and J ends, which lost 6 bases and 4 bases, there was a span of 14 bases. Germline V gene sequence: CDR1 MNHNS, CDR2 SASEGT. The CDR3 sequence is 14 residues long. This clonotype came up many times. Its antigen is unknown. The sample was blood. The chain carries TRBV6-1 and TRBJ2-3, with D unresolved. The clonotype originates from a woman in her 50s with Graves' hyperthyroidism that later progressed to Graves' ophthalmopathy. Written as DNA, the CDR3 is TGTGCCAGCAGCCCCGGATTCGGAGCAGATACGCAGTATTTT. It specifies CASSPGFGADTQYF.